The rows below give T cell receptor beta chains drawn from one sample of a study of T cell responses to AZD1222 COVID-19 vaccine. TCRdb's copy holds only in-frame clones and misses some; the assay was immunoSEQ multiplex PCR. The repertoire holds about 120,000 clones, with 80% to 90% as singletons. Sample: peripheral blood, taken on day 0 of MenACWY control vaccination. The receptor source for this set is an adult in good health. The CDR3 runs from the conserved cysteine through the conserved F or W. A D gene is named only where the DNA matches it firmly. Clone size is shown for a subset of rows, as once, few, many or a class of expanded clone.

V gene: TRBV19
D gene: NA
clone size: once
J gene: TRBJ1-2
CDR3 DNA: TGTGCCAGTAGTATAAGTCAGCTATATGGCTACACCTTC
CDR3 protein: CASSISQLYGYTF

V gene: TRBV20-1
D gene: NA
clone size: once
J gene: TRBJ2-7
CDR3 DNA: TGCAGTGCTAGTTCGATGAGAGAGCAGTACTTC
CDR3 protein: CSASSMREQYF

V gene: TRBV18
D gene: NA
clone size: NA
J gene: TRBJ1-5
CDR3 DNA: TGTGCCAGCTCGTCGTCAGGGGCGGGACAGCCCCAGCATTTT
CDR3 protein: CASSSSGAGQPQHF

V gene: TRBV18
D gene: TRBD1
clone size: once
J gene: TRBJ1-6
CDR3 DNA: TGTGCCAGCACAACAGGGGGGGATAATTCACCCCTCCACTTT
CDR3 protein: CASTTGGDNSPLHF

V gene: TRBV2
D gene: NA
clone size: NA
J gene: TRBJ1-1
CDR3 DNA: TGTGCCAGCAGTAAAAAGAAAGGACAGCTTATGAACACTGAAGCTTTCTTT
CDR3 protein: CASSKKKGQLMNTEAFF

V gene: TRBV4-2
D gene: TRBD2
clone size: NA
J gene: TRBJ2-5
CDR3 DNA: TGTGCCAGCAGCCAAGATCTGGGACTAGCGGGGGGGTACCAAGAGACCCAGTACTTC
CDR3 protein: CASSQDLGLAGGYQETQYF

V gene: TRBV2
D gene: TRBD1
clone size: NA
J gene: TRBJ1-2
CDR3 DNA: TGTGCCAGCAGCTATAGACAGGGCCATGGCTACACCTTC
CDR3 protein: CASSYRQGHGYTF

V gene: TRBV6-5
D gene: TRBD1
clone size: NA
J gene: TRBJ1-5
CDR3 DNA: TGTGCCAGCAGCCGGGACAGGGGGGGTCAGCCCCAGCATTTT
CDR3 protein: CASSRDRGGQPQHF

V gene: TRBV10-3
D gene: NA
clone size: NA
J gene: TRBJ1-3
CDR3 DNA: TGTGCCATCGGATTGGGGAGGACCATATATTTT
CDR3 protein: CAIGLGRTIYF

V gene: TRBV7-2
D gene: NA
clone size: once
J gene: TRBJ1-2
CDR3 DNA: TGTGCCAGCAGCTTACTAGGGAATGGCTACACCTTC
CDR3 protein: CASSLLGNGYTF

V gene: TRBV3-1/TRBV3-2
D gene: NA
clone size: NA
J gene: TRBJ2-7
CDR3 DNA: TGTGCCAGCAGCCCCACGAACAGGGACGAGCAGTACTTC
CDR3 protein: CASSPTNRDEQYF

V gene: TRBV24-1
D gene: TRBD1
clone size: NA
J gene: TRBJ1-2
CDR3 DNA: TGTGCCACCAGTGATTCGACATTGACAGGGGTCTATGGCTACACCTTC
CDR3 protein: CATSDSTLTGVYGYTF

V gene: TRBV5-1
D gene: TRBD2
clone size: NA
J gene: TRBJ2-7
CDR3 DNA: TGCGCCAGCAGCTTGGCCGGGGGGACCTACGAGCAGTACTTC
CDR3 protein: CASSLAGGTYEQYF

V gene: TRBV2
D gene: NA
clone size: NA
J gene: TRBJ1-5
CDR3 DNA: TGTGCCAGCAGGGGGGGGCGAAGCAATCAGCCCCAGCATTTT
CDR3 protein: CASRGGRSNQPQHF

V gene: TRBV9
D gene: NA
clone size: once
J gene: TRBJ1-1
CDR3 DNA: TGTGCCAGCAGCTCACAGGTGAACACTGAAGCTTTCTTT
CDR3 protein: CASSSQVNTEAFF

V gene: TRBV5-1
D gene: NA
clone size: NA
J gene: TRBJ2-2
CDR3 DNA: TGCGCCAGCAGCAGGGAGGTGAACACCGGGGAGCTGTTTTTT
CDR3 protein: CASSREVNTGELFF

V gene: TRBV6-4
D gene: NA
clone size: few
J gene: TRBJ1-5
CDR3 DNA: TGTGCCAGCAGTGAAAATGGAAATCAGCCCCAGCATTTT
CDR3 protein: CASSENGNQPQHF

V gene: TRBV6-5
D gene: NA
clone size: NA
J gene: TRBJ1-4
CDR3 DNA: TGTGCCAGCAGTTACTCGAAGTCCGAAAAACTGTTTTTT
CDR3 protein: CASSYSKSEKLFF

V gene: TRBV6-7
D gene: TRBD2
clone size: NA
J gene: TRBJ2-5
CDR3 DNA: TGTGCCAGCAGCTCCGGGACTAGGGATAAAGAGACCCAGTACTTC
CDR3 protein: CASSSGTRDKETQYF

V gene: TRBV7-8
D gene: NA
clone size: NA
J gene: TRBJ1-4
CDR3 DNA: TGTGCCAGCAGCCTTCTGGGGGGGGTGTCTAATGAAAAACTGTTTTTT
CDR3 protein: CASSLLGGVSNEKLFF

V gene: TRBV6-5
D gene: TRBD1
clone size: NA
J gene: TRBJ2-7
CDR3 DNA: TGTGCCAGCAGTTACTCCGCGACAGGGTACGAGCAGTACTTC
CDR3 protein: CASSYSATGYEQYF

V gene: TRBV18
D gene: NA
clone size: NA
J gene: TRBJ1-1
CDR3 DNA: TGTGCCAGCTCACCCGCGTTGAGGAACACTGAAGCTTTCTTT
CDR3 protein: CASSPALRNTEAFF

V gene: TRBV6-5
D gene: TRBD1
clone size: NA
J gene: TRBJ1-5
CDR3 DNA: TGTGCCAGCAGCAGCTTCCAGGGGGGTAATCAGCCCCAGCATTTT
CDR3 protein: CASSSFQGGNQPQHF

V gene: TRBV29-1
D gene: TRBD1
clone size: NA
J gene: TRBJ2-7
CDR3 DNA: TGCAGCGTACGACAGACAGGGTCCCCCTACGAGCAGTACTTC
CDR3 protein: CSVRQTGSPYEQYF

V gene: TRBV7-3
D gene: NA
clone size: NA
J gene: TRBJ1-2
CDR3 DNA: TGTGCCAGCAGCTTAACGAGCGGAGTGGGCTACACCTTC
CDR3 protein: CASSLTSGVGYTF

V gene: TRBV6-2/TRBV6-3
D gene: TRBD1
clone size: NA
J gene: TRBJ1-1
CDR3 DNA: TGTGCCAGCAGTTACTCCCCGACAGGGGGTAACACTGAAGCTTTCTTT
CDR3 protein: CASSYSPTGGNTEAFF

V gene: TRBV10-2
D gene: NA
clone size: NA
J gene: TRBJ2-7
CDR3 DNA: TGCGCCAGCAGGCCCCTGGGGGTCTTTTTCTACGAGCAGTACTTC
CDR3 protein: CASRPLGVFFYEQYF

V gene: TRBV5-4
D gene: TRBD1
clone size: NA
J gene: TRBJ2-5
CDR3 DNA: TGTGCCAGCAGCTCTGGACAGGAAGAGACCCAGTACTTC
CDR3 protein: CASSSGQEETQYF

V gene: TRBV9
D gene: NA
clone size: NA
J gene: TRBJ2-5
CDR3 DNA: TGTGCCAGCAGCTTCGGACCCAACAGCGAGGAGACCCAGTACTTC
CDR3 protein: CASSFGPNSEETQYF

V gene: TRBV5-1
D gene: TRBD1
clone size: NA
J gene: TRBJ1-4
CDR3 DNA: TGCGCCAGCAGCTCTCGTCAGGGGGCAACTAATGAAAAACTGTTTTTT
CDR3 protein: CASSSRQGATNEKLFF

V gene: TRBV28
D gene: TRBD1
clone size: NA
J gene: TRBJ2-3
CDR3 DNA: TGTGCCAGCAGTTCCGACTCCGGGACAGGGTATATCACAGATACGCAGTATTTT
CDR3 protein: CASSSDSGTGYITDTQYF

V gene: TRBV6-2/TRBV6-3
D gene: NA
clone size: NA
J gene: TRBJ2-7
CDR3 DNA: TGTGCCAGCAGTTACTCGATATACCGCCAGGAGTCGGCCTACGAGCAGTACTTC
CDR3 protein: CASSYSIYRQESAYEQYF

V gene: TRBV23-1
D gene: NA
clone size: NA
J gene: TRBJ1-1
CDR3 DNA: TGCGCCAGCAGTCAATCCACAGCCGAAGGGGACACTGAAGCTTTCTTT
CDR3 protein: CASSQSTAEGDTEAFF

V gene: TRBV7-5
D gene: NA
clone size: NA
J gene: TRBJ2-5
CDR3 DNA: TGTGTCAGAAGCTTAGTCGTCGAGGAGGACTCCACTCTTCAAGAGACCCAGTACTTC
CDR3 protein: CVRSLVVEEDSTLQETQYF

V gene: TRBV21-1
D gene: NA
clone size: NA
J gene: TRBJ1-1
CDR3 DNA: TGTGCCAGCAGCAAAGCCGGGGGGAACACTGAAGCTTTCTTT
CDR3 protein: CASSKAGGNTEAFF

V gene: TRBV6-5
D gene: NA
clone size: NA
J gene: TRBJ1-1
CDR3 DNA: TGTGCCAGCGGACGGGGGAACACTGAAGCTTTCTTT
CDR3 protein: CASGRGNTEAFF

V gene: TRBV15
D gene: NA
clone size: NA
J gene: TRBJ2-1
CDR3 DNA: TGTGCCACCAGCAGAGAGAGATATGGGAGCTCCTACAATGAGCAGTTCTTC
CDR3 protein: CATSRERYGSSYNEQFF

V gene: TRBV5-1
D gene: TRBD1
clone size: NA
J gene: TRBJ1-1
CDR3 DNA: TGCGCCAGCAGGATAGCCGGGACAGGGAACACTGAAGCTTTCTTT
CDR3 protein: CASRIAGTGNTEAFF

V gene: TRBV18
D gene: NA
clone size: NA
J gene: TRBJ1-1
CDR3 DNA: TGTGCCAGCTCACCGACCCGAGAAAGGGTGAACACTGAAGCTTTCTTT
CDR3 protein: CASSPTRERVNTEAFF

V gene: TRBV7-3
D gene: NA
clone size: NA
J gene: TRBJ2-3
CDR3 DNA: TGTGCCAGCAGCGAGGAGGGGTCTAGCACAGATACGCAGTATTTT
CDR3 protein: CASSEEGSSTDTQYF

V gene: TRBV11-2
D gene: NA
clone size: NA
J gene: TRBJ1-2
CDR3 DNA: TGTGCCAGCAGCTTAGTTGCGGGGGGGTATGGCTACACCTTC
CDR3 protein: CASSLVAGGYGYTF